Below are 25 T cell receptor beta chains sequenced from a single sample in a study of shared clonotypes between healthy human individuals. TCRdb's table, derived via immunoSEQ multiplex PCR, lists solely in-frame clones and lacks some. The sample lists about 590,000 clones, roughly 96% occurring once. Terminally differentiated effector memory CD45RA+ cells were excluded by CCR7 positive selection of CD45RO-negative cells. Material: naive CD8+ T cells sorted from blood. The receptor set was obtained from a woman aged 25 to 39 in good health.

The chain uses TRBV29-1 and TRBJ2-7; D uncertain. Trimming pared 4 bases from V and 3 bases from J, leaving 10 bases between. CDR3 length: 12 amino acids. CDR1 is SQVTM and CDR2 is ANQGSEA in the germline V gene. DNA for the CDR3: TGCAGCGTTGTCTTTGGAAGCTACGAGCAGTACTTC. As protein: CSVVFGSYEQYF.

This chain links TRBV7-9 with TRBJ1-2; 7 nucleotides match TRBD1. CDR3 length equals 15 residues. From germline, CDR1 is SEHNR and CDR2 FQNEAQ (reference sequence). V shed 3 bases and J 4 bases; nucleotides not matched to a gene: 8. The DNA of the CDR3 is TGTGCCAGCAGCTTGGGACAGCCATCCTTCTATGGCTACACCTTC. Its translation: CASSLGQPSFYGYTF. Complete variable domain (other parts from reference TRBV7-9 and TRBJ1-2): DTGVSQNPRHKITKRGQNVTFRCDPISEHNRLYWYRQTLGQGPEFLTYFQNEAQLEKSRLLSDRFSAERPKGSFSTLEIQRTEQGDSAMYLCASSLGQPSFYGYTFGSGTRLTVV.

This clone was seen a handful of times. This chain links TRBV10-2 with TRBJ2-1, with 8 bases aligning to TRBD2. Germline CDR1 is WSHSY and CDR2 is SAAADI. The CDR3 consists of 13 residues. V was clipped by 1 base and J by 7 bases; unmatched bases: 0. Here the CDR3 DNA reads TGCGCCAGCAGTGAGTTAGCGGGGAATGAGCAGTTCTTC. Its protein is CASSELAGNEQFF.

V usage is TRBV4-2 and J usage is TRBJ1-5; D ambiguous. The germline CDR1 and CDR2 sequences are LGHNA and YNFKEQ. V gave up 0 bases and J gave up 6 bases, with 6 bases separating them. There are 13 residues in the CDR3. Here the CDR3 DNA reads TGTGCCAGCAGCCAAGAGGGGAGTCAGCCCCAGCATTTT. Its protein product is CASSQEGSQPQHF.

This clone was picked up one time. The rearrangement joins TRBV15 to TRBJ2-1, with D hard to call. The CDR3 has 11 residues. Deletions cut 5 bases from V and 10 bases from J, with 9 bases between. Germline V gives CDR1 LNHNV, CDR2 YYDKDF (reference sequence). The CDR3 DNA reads TGTGCCACCAGCGAACTCTCGGAGCAGTTCTTC. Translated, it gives CATSELSEQFF.

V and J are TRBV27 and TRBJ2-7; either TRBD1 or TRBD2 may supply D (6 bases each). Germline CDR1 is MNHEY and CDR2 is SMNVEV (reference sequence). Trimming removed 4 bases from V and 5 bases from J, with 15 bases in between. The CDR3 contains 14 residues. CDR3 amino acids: CASSSGGHRDEQYF. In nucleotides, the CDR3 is TGTGCCAGCAGTTCCGGGGGCCACCGGGACGAGCAGTACTTC.

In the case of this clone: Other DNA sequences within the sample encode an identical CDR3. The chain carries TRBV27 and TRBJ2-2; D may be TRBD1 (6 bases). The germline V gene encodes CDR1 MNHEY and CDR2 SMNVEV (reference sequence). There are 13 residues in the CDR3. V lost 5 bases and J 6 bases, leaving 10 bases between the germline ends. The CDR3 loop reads CASSIRGSGELFF. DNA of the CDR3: TGTGCCAGCAGTATCAGGGGTTCCGGGGAGCTGTTTTTT.

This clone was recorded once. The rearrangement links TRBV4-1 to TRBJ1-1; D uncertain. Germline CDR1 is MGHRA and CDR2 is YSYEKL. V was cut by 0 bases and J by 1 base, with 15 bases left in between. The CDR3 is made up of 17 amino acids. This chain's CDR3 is CASSQDLVGFGNTEAFF. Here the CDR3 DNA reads TGCGCCAGCAGCCAAGATCTTGTAGGGTTTGGGAACACTGAAGCTTTCTTT.

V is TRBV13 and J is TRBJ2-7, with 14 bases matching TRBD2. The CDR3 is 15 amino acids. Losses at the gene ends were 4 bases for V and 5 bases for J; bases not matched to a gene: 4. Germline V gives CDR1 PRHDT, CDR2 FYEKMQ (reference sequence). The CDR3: CASSWGLAGVNEQYF. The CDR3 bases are TGTGCCAGCAGCTGGGGACTAGCGGGAGTAAACGAGCAGTACTTC.

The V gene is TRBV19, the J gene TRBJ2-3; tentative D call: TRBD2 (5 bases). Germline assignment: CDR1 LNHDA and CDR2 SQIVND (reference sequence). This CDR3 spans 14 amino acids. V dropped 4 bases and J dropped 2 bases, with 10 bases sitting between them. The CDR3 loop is CASSREWITDTQYF. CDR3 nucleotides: TGTGCCAGTAGTAGGGAGTGGATCACAGATACGCAGTATTTT. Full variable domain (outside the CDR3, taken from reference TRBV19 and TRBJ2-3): DGGITQSPKYLFRKEGQNVTLSCEQNLNHDAMYWYRQDPGQGLRLIYYSQIVNDFQKGDIAEGYSVSREKKESFPLTVTSAQKNPTAFYLCASSREWITDTQYFGPGTRLTVL.

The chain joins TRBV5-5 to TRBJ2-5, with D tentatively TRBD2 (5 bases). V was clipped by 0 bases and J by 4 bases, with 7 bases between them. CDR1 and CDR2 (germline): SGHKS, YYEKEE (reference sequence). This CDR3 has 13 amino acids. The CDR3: CASSLVRGETQYF. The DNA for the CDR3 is TGTGCCAGCAGCTTGGTTCGGGGAGAGACCCAGTACTTC.

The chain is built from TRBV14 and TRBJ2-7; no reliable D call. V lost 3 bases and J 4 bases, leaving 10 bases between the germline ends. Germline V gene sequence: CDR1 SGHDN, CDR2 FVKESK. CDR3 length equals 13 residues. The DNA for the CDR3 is TGTGCCAGCAGCCACGCGCAGGAGTACGAGCAGTACTTC. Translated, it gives CASSHAQEYEQYF.

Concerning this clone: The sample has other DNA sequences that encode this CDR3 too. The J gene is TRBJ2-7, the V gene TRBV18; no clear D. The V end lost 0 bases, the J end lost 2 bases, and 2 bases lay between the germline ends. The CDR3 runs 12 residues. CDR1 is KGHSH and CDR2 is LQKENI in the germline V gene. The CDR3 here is CASSPPTYEQYF. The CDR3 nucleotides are TGTGCCAGCTCACCACCTACCTACGAGCAGTACTTC. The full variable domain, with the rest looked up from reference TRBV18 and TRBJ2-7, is NAGVMQNPRHLVRRRGQEARLRCSPMKGHSHVYWYRQLPEEGLKFMVYLQKENIIDESGMPKERFSAEFPKEGPSILRIQQVVRGDSAAYFCASSPPTYEQYFGPGTRLTVT.

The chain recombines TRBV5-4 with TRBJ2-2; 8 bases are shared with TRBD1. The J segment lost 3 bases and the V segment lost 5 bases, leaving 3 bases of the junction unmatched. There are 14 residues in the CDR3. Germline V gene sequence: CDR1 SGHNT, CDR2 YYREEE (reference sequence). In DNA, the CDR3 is TGTGCCAGCAGGCAACAGGGGGACACCGGGGAGCTGTTTTTT. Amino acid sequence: CASRQQGDTGELFF.

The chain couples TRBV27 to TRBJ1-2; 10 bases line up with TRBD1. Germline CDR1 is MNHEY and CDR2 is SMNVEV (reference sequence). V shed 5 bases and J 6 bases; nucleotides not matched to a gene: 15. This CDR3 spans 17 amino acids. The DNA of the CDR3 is TGTGCCAGCAGTCCAACCGCCGGGACAGGGGTTTGGAATGGCTACACCTTC. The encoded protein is CASSPTAGTGVWNGYTF.

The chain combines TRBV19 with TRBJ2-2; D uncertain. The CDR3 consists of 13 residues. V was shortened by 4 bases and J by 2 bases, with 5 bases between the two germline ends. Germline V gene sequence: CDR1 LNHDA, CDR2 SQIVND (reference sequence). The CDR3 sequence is CASSNVNTGELFF. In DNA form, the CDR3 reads TGTGCCAGTAGTAACGTTAACACCGGGGAGCTGTTTTTT.

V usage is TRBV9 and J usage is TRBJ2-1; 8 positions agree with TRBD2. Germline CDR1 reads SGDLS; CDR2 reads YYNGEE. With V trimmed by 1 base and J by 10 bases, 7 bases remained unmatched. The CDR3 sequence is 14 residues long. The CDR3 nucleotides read TGTGCCAGCAGCGTAACTAGCGGCCTCGGGGAGCAGTTCTTC. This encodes CASSVTSGLGEQFF. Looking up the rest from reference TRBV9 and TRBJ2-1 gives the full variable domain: DSGVTQTPKHLITATGQRVTLRCSPRSGDLSVYWYQQSLDQGLQFLIQYYNGEERAKGNILERFSAQQFPDLHSELNLSSLELGDSALYFCASSVTSGLGEQFFGPGTRLTVL.

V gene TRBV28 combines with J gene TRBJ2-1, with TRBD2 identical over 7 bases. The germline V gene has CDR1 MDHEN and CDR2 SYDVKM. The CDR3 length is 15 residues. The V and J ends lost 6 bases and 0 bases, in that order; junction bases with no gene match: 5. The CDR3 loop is CASRIGRSSYNEQFF. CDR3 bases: TGTGCCAGCAGAATCGGGAGGTCCTCCTACAATGAGCAGTTCTTC.

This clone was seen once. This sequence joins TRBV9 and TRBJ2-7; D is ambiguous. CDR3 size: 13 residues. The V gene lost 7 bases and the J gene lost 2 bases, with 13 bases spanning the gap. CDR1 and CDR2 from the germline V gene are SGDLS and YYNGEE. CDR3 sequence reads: CASSQERTYEQYF. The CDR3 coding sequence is TGTGCCAGCTCTCAAGAACGGACCTACGAGCAGTACTTC.

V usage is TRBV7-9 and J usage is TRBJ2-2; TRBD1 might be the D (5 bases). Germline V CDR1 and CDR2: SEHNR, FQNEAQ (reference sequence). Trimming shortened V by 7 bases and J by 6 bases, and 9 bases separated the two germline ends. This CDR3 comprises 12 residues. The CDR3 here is CASIGVSGELFF. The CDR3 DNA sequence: TGTGCCAGCATAGGGGTCTCCGGGGAGCTGTTTTTT.

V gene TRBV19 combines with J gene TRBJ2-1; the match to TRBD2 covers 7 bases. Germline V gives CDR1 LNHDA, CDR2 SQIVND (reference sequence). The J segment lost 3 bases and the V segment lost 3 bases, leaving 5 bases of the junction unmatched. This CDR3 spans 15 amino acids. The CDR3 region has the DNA TGTGCCAGTAGTATGGGGCGGGAGTACTACAATGAGCAGTTCTTC. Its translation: CASSMGREYYNEQFF.

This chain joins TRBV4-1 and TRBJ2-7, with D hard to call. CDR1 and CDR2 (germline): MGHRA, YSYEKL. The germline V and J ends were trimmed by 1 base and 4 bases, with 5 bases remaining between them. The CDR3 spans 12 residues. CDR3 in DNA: TGCGCCAGCAGCCAAGCCGGATACGAGCAGTACTTC. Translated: CASSQAGYEQYF.

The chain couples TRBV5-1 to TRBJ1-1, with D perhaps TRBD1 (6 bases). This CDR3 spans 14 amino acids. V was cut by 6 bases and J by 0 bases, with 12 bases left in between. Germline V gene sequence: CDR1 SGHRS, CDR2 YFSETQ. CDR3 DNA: TGCGCCAGCAAGGACGGGGGCCTGAACACTGAAGCTTTCTTT. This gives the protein CASKDGGLNTEAFF. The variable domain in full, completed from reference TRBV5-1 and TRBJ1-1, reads KAGVTQTPRYLIKTRGQQVTLSCSPISGHRSVSWYQQTPGQGLQFLFEYFSETQRNKGNFPGRFSGRQFSNSRSEMNVSTLELGDSALYLCASKDGGLNTEAFFGQGTRLTVV.

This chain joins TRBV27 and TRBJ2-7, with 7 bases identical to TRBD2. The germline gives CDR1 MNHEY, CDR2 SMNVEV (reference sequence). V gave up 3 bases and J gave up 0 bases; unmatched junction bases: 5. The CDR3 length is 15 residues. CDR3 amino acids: CASSFLAGGSYEQYF. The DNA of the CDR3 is TGTGCCAGCAGTTTTTTAGCGGGTGGCTCCTACGAGCAGTACTTC.

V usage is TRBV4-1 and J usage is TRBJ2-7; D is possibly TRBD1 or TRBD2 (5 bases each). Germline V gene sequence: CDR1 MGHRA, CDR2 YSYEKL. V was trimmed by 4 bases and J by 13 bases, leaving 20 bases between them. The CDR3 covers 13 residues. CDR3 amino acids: CASSPGLVGENYF. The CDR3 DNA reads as TGCGCCAGCAGCCCAGGGCTTGTGGGAGAGAATTACTTC.